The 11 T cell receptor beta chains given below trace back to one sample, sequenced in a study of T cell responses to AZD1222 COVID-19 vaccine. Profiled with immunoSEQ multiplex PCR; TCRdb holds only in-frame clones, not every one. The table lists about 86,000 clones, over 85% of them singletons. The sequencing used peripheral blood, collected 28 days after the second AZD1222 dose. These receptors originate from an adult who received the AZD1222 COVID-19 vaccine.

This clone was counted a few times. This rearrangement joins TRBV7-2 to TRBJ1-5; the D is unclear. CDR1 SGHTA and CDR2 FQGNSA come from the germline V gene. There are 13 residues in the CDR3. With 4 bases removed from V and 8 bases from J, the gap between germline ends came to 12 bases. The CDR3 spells CASSYNEREPQHF. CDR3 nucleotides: TGTGCCAGCAGCTATAACGAACGAGAGCCCCAGCATTTT.

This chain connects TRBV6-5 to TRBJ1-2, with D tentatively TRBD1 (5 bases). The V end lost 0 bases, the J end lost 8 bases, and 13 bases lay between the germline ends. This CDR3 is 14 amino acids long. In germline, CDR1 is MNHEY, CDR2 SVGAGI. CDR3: CASSYSLGAGGYTF. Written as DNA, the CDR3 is TGTGCCAGCAGTTACTCGCTAGGGGCCGGGGGCTACACCTTC.

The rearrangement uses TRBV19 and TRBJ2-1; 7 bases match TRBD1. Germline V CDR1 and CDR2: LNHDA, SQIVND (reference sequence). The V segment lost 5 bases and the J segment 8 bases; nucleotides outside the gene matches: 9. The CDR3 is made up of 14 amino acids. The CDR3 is CASSPRQGRYEQFF. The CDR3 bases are TGTGCCAGTAGTCCAAGACAGGGTCGGTATGAGCAGTTCTTC.

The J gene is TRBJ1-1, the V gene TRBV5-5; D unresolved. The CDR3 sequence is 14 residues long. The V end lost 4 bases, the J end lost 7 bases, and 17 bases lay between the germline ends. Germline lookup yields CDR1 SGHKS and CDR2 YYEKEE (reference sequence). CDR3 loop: CASSLLTLALEAFF. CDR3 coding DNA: TGTGCCAGCAGCCTACTCACCCTCGCACTTGAAGCTTTCTTT.

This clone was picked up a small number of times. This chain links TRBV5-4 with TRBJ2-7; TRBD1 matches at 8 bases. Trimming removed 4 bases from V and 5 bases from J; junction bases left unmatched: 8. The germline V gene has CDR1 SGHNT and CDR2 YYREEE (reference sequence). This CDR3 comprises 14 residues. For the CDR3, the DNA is TGTGCCAGCAGCCCTGGGGACAGGCTCCACGAGCAGTACTTC. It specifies CASSPGDRLHEQYF.

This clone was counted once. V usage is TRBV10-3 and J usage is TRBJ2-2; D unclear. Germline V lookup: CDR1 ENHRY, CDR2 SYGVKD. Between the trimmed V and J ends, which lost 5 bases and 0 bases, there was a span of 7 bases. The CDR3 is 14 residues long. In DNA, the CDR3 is TGTGCCATCAGTTCCACCGCGAACACCGGGGAGCTGTTTTTT. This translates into CAISSTANTGELFF.

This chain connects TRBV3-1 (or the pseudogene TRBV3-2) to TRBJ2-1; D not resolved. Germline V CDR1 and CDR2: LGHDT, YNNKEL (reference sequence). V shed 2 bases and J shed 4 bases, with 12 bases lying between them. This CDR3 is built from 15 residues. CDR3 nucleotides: TGTGCCAGCAGCCAATTGGGGAACGTTTACAATGAGCAGTTCTTC. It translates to CASSQLGNVYNEQFF.

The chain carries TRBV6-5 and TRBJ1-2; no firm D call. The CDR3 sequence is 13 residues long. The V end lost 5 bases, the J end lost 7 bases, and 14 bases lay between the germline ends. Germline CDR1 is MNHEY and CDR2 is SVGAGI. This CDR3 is CASSTMGGRGYTF. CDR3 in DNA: TGTGCCAGCAGTACGATGGGCGGGCGTGGCTACACCTTC.

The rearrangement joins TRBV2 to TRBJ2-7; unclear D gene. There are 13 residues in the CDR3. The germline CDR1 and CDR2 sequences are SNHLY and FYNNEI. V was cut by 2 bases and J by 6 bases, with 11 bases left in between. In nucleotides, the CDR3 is TGTGCCAGCAGTGAAAAGGGTGTCGGCGAGCAGTACTTC. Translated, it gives CASSEKGVGEQYF. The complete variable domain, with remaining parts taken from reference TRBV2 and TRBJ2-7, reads EPEVTQTPSHQVTQMGQEVILRCVPISNHLYFYWYRQILGQKVEFLVSFYNNEISEKSEIFDDQFSVERPDGSNFTLKIRSTKLEDSAMYFCASSEKGVGEQYFGPGTRLTVT.

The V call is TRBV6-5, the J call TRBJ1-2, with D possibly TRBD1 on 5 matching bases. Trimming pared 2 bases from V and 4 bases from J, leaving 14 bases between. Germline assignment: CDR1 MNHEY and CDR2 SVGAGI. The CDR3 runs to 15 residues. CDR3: CASSYGEPGTYGYTF. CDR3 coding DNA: TGTGCCAGCAGTTACGGAGAACCAGGGACCTATGGCTACACCTTC.

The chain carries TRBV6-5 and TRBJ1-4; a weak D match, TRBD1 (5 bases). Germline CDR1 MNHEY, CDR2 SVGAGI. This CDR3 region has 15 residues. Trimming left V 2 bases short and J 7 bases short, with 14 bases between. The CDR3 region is CASSYGGSVGEKLFF. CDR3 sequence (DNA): TGTGCCAGCAGTTACGGGGGGTCAGTCGGTGAAAAACTGTTTTTT.